The 26 T cell receptor beta chains below come from one sample, sequenced in a study of blood T cells in healthy people across ages. Using a J-beta primer mix together with a sample-barcoded 5' primer, a second PCR was run for about 6 to 12 cycles. TCRdb independently ran MiXCR on the 5' RACE reads; one entry per CDR3 protein. The sample holds nearly 1 million distinct CDR3 sequences, around 54% seen once. The material sequenced was blood. The receptors originated from a woman aged 55 to 70 in good health.

This clonotype was observed a few times. The J gene is TRBJ2-7, the V gene TRBV5-1; 10 bases fit TRBD2. CDR1 is SGHRS, CDR2 YFSETQ, per germline. The CDR3 length is 13 residues. J was trimmed by 4 bases and V by 7 bases; bases with no gene match: 5. CDR3 amino acids: CASALAGFYEQYF. CDR3 sequence (DNA): TGCGCCAGCGCACTAGCGGGATTTTACGAGCAGTACTTC. Using reference TRBV5-1 and TRBJ2-7 for the parts outside the CDR3, the full variable domain is KAGVTQTPRYLIKTRGQQVTLSCSPISGHRSVSWYQQTPGQGLQFLFEYFSETQRNKGNFPGRFSGRQFSNSRSEMNVSTLELGDSALYLCASALAGFYEQYFGPGTRLTVT.

The chain has TRBV4-2 and TRBJ2-3; D is unclear. CDR1 is LGHNA and CDR2 is YNFKEQ in the germline V gene. Trimming left V 0 bases short and J 11 bases short, with 12 bases between. The CDR3 runs to 13 residues. The CDR3 region is CASSQDISERQYF. DNA of the CDR3: TGTGCCAGCAGCCAAGATATCAGCGAGCGGCAGTATTTT.

V gene TRBV2 combines with J gene TRBJ2-5; no clear D. Between the trimmed V and J ends, which lost 6 bases and 4 bases, there was a span of 15 bases. This CDR3 contains 14 residues. Germline lookup yields CDR1 SNHLY and CDR2 FYNNEI. In nucleotides, the CDR3 is TGTGCCAGCAGGGCGAAGTATTTAGCAGAGACCCAGTACTTC. Translation: CASRAKYLAETQYF.

V gene TRBV20-1 combines with J gene TRBJ2-3; TRBD2 aligns across 9 bases. Trimming at V came to 5 bases and at J to 0 bases, leaving 9 bases not matched to a gene. The CDR3 is 16 residues long. Germline assignment: CDR1 DFQATT and CDR2 SNEGSKA (reference sequence). CDR3 protein: CSAGSTSGVSTDTQYF. In DNA, the CDR3 is TGCAGTGCTGGATCGACTAGCGGAGTAAGCACAGATACGCAGTATTTT.

The rearrangement links TRBV29-1 to TRBJ1-2, with a possible D match to TRBD1 (6 bases). Germline CDR1 SQVTM, CDR2 ANQGSEA. This CDR3 is built from 12 residues. Deletions cut 4 bases from V and 7 bases from J, with 13 bases between. CDR3: CSVGSGASGYTF. CDR3 DNA: TGCAGCGTTGGGTCAGGGGCATCTGGCTACACCTTC. Together with reference TRBV29-1 and TRBJ1-2, the CDR3 gives the full variable domain: SAVISQKPSRDICQRGTSLTIQCQVDSQVTMMFWYRQQPGQSLTLIATANQGSEATYESGFVIDKFPISRPNLTFSTLTVSNMSPEDSSIYLCSVGSGASGYTFGSGTRLTVV.

The chain carries TRBV29-1 and TRBJ2-1; 7 nucleotides match TRBD1. This CDR3 region has 17 residues. Trimming removed 8 bases from V and 0 bases from J; junction bases left unmatched: 16. The V gene's germline CDR1 is SQVTM and CDR2 ANQGSEA. The CDR3 protein is CSHTRGQESSSYNEQFF. The CDR3 coding sequence is TGCAGCCACACTCGCGGACAGGAGTCAAGCTCCTACAATGAGCAGTTCTTC.

This sequence joins TRBV30 and TRBJ2-1, with TRBD2 as a possible D gene (5 bases). Trimming stripped 0 bases from V and 4 bases from J, with 10 bases between. CDR3 size: 14 residues. Germline loops: CDR1 GTSNPN, CDR2 SVGIG (reference sequence). The CDR3 region has the DNA TGTGCCTGGAGTGTATTCGGGGATTACAATGAGCAGTTCTTC. Translated: CAWSVFGDYNEQFF.

The genes are TRBV18 and TRBJ1-2; 8 bases match TRBD1. V shed 1 base, J shed 4 bases, and the junction held 5 bases outside the gene matches. Germline V gives CDR1 KGHSH, CDR2 LQKENI. The CDR3 covers 15 residues. CDR3 sequence: CASSPQGQEIYGYTF. In DNA form, the CDR3 reads TGTGCCAGCTCACCACAGGGACAGGAGATCTATGGCTACACCTTC.

The chain joins TRBV5-5 to TRBJ2-1, with 8 bases lining up with TRBD1. Trimming cost V 4 bases and J 2 bases; bases outside gene matches: 5. The germline CDR1 and CDR2 sequences are SGHKS and YYEKEE (reference sequence). This CDR3 spans 15 amino acids. The CDR3 loop reads CASSPGQEAYNEQFF. The DNA for the CDR3 is TGTGCCAGCAGCCCGGGACAGGAGGCCTACAATGAGCAGTTCTTC.

The genes are TRBV29-1 and TRBJ2-7, with D perhaps matching TRBD1 (5 bases). The CDR3 covers 14 residues. Germline CDR1 SQVTM, CDR2 ANQGSEA. The V end lost 5 bases, the J end lost 2 bases, and 16 bases lay between the germline ends. CDR3 DNA sequence: TGCAGCGTTCGACAGACCCACCATCCCTACGAGCAGTACTTC. This sequence encodes CSVRQTHHPYEQYF.

A remark on this clonotype: An end of the junction does not agree with germline; a read error may underlie this. The V call is TRBV4-2, the J call TRBJ2-4, with TRBD1 matching over 12 bases. The end of the DNA is better explained by TRBJ2-5, so the J call may be wrong. Germline lookup yields CDR1 LGHNA and CDR2 YNFKEQ. This CDR3 comprises 17 residues. The CDR3 protein is CASSQDWDRGLVETQYF. Written as DNA, the CDR3 is TGTGCCAGCAGTCAAGATTGGGACAGGGGGCTTGTAGAGACCCAGTACTTC.

This clonotype was recorded only once. The rearrangement links TRBV18 to TRBJ2-4; 10 bases agree with TRBD1. The DNA end favors TRBJ2-7, so the J call may be wrong. CDR3 size: 15 residues. Germline V lookup: CDR1 KGHSH, CDR2 LQKENI. The DNA for the CDR3 is TGTGCCAGCTCACCCCCCCGGACAGGGGGCTACGAGCAGTACTTC. This gives the protein CASSPPRTGGYEQYF.

The J gene is TRBJ1-6, the V gene TRBV6-6; D gene ambiguous. Germline V gene sequence: CDR1 MNHNY, CDR2 SVGAGI (reference sequence). This CDR3 has 14 amino acids. The V and J ends lost 6 bases and 9 bases respectively, with 15 bases between them. The CDR3 nucleotides read TGTGCCAGCAGGGGAGACACGATTGGTTCACCCCTCCACTTT. Amino acid sequence: CASRGDTIGSPLHF.

As for this clonotype: Just one base apart from a much larger clone, this may be a read error. The J gene is TRBJ2-6, the V gene TRBV3-1; D not certain. Looked up from germline, CDR1 is LGHDT and CDR2 is YNNKEL (reference sequence). CDR3 length equals 17 residues. Trimming took off 1 base at V and 0 bases at J, with 10 bases between the two ends. CDR3 amino acids: CASSQGLESSGANVLTF. CDR3 DNA: TGTGCCAGCAGCCAAGGTCTGGAGAGCTCTGGGGCCAACGTCCTGACTTTC.

In this sample, this clonotype turned up a few times. The J gene is TRBJ1-2, the V gene TRBV10-3; 7 positions agree with TRBD1. Germline V gives CDR1 ENHRY, CDR2 SYGVKD. After removal of 0 bases from V and 1 base from J, the junction contained 5 bases not matched to a gene. There are 16 residues in the CDR3. The CDR3 sequence: CAISESTGRDNYGYTF. In DNA form, the CDR3 reads TGTGCCATCAGTGAGTCGACAGGGCGAGATAACTATGGCTACACCTTC.

Here the CDR3 DNA reads TGTGCCAGCAGCATTATAGACAGGGTTTATGGCTACACCTTC. Its translation: CASSIIDRVYGYTF. J is TRBJ1-2 and V is TRBV7-2; 7 nucleotides line up with TRBD1. CDR1 is SGHTA, CDR2 FQGNSA, per germline. J was trimmed by 5 bases and V by 5 bases; bases with no gene match: 8. CDR3 size: 14 residues.

The chain links TRBV20-1 to TRBJ2-1, with 9 bases lining up with TRBD2. This CDR3 contains 15 residues. In germline, CDR1 is DFQATT, CDR2 SNEGSKA (reference sequence). V lost 3 bases to trimming and J lost 7 bases; unmatched junction nucleotides: 10. The CDR3 sequence is CSASSLAGVSNEQFF. The CDR3 DNA reads TGCAGTGCTAGTTCTTTAGCGGGAGTTTCAAATGAGCAGTTCTTC.

This rearrangement joins TRBV29-1 to TRBJ2-1, with a tentative D call TRBD2 (6 bases). From germline, CDR1 is SQVTM and CDR2 ANQGSEA. Trimming pared 6 bases from V and 1 base from J, leaving 13 bases between. The CDR3 has 14 residues. The CDR3 sequence: CSVEISGSYNEQFF. CDR3 DNA: TGCAGCGTCGAAATTAGCGGTTCCTACAATGAGCAGTTCTTC.

V usage is TRBV7-2 and J usage is TRBJ2-3, with 9 positions matching TRBD2. J lost 2 bases, V lost 5 bases, and 5 bases had no gene match. Germline-derived CDR1 and CDR2 are SGHTA and FQGNSA. This CDR3 has 15 residues. This chain's CDR3 is CASSMTSGDTDTQYF. The CDR3 nucleotides are TGTGCCAGCAGCATGACTAGCGGAGACACAGATACGCAGTATTTT.

This CDR3 reads CASTHGTGKGYGYTF. CDR3 in DNA: TGTGCCAGCACCCACGGGACAGGGAAAGGCTATGGCTACACCTTC. The rearrangement links TRBV6-2 or TRBV6-3 to TRBJ1-2; 9 positions match TRBD1. The V gene end was trimmed by 7 bases and the J gene end by 4 bases; junction bases not matched to a gene: 10. Germline CDR1 reads MNHEY; CDR2 reads SVGEGT. The CDR3 consists of 15 residues.

In this sample, this clonotype turned up many times. CDR3 protein: CSVWRDTSYEQYF. The CDR3 bases are TGCAGCGTTTGGCGGGACACCTCCTACGAGCAGTACTTC. The chain combines TRBV29-1 with TRBJ2-7; D possibly matches TRBD1 or TRBD2 (6 bases each). Germline values: CDR1 SQVTM, CDR2 ANQGSEA. CDR3 length: 13 residues. Trimming removed 5 bases at V and 0 bases at J, with 11 bases between.

This clonotype turned up a few times. The chain links TRBV7-2 to TRBJ2-3; 12 bases are shared with TRBD2. Germline CDR1 reads SGHTA; CDR2 reads FQGNSA. V dropped 6 bases and J dropped 3; count of bases not matched to a gene: 7. The CDR3 is 16 amino acids. In nucleotides, the CDR3 is TGTGCCAGCAGACTAGCGGGAGGTGTATGGACAGATACGCAGTATTTT. Translated: CASRLAGGVWTDTQYF.

Of note for this clonotype: A junction end diverges from the germline sequence, so it may reflect a read error. This chain uses TRBV30 with TRBJ1-1; possibly TRBD1 for D (5 bases). This CDR3 has 12 amino acids. CDR1 and CDR2 from the germline V gene are GTSNPN and SVGIG (reference sequence). In nucleotides, the CDR3 is TGTGCGTGGAGGCAGGGTAACACTGAAGCTTTCTTT. Protein product: CAWRQGNTEAFF.

This clonotype was detected many times. CDR3 sequence: CASSEPGAIGQETQYF. The CDR3 DNA is TGTGCCAGCAGTGAGCCGGGGGCGATTGGCCAAGAGACCCAGTACTTC. The chain recombines TRBV25-1 with TRBJ2-5; TRBD1 or TRBD2 may be the D gene (6 bases each). This CDR3 has 16 amino acids. Germline V gives CDR1 MGHDK, CDR2 SYGVNS. V dropped 3 bases and J dropped 1 base, with 15 bases sitting between them.

This clonotype has a handful of counts. The chain joins TRBV20-1 to TRBJ1-4; D unresolved. Germline-derived CDR1 and CDR2 are DFQATT and SNEGSKA (reference sequence). The V end was cut by 1 base, the J end by 0 bases, with 3 bases between. The CDR3 contains 13 residues. The CDR3 DNA reads as TGCAGTGCTAGAGTGGCAACTAATGAAAAACTGTTTTTT. The encoded protein is CSARVATNEKLFF.

On this clonotype itself: One end of the junction does not line up with germline, which may come from a read error. The genes are TRBV11-2 and TRBJ2-7; TRBD2 agrees at 11 bases. The V gene's germline CDR1 is SGHAT and CDR2 FQNNGV. This CDR3 comprises 14 residues. CDR3 bases: TGTGCCAGCAGCCTGGGGACTAGCGGCTACGGGCAGTACTTC. Amino acids: CASSLGTSGYGQYF.